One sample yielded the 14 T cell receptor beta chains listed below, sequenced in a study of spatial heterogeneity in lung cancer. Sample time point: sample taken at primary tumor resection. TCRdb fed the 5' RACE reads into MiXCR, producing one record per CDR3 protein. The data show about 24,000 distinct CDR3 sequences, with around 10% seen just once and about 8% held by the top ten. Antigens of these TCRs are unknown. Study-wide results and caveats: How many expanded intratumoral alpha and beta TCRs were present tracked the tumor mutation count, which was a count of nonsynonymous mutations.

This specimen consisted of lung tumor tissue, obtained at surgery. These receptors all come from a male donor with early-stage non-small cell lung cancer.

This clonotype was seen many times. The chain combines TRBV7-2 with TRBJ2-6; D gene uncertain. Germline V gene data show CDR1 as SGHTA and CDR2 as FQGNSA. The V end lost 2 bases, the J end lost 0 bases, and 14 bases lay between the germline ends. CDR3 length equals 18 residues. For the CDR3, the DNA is TGTGCCAGCAGCTTACTCTGGGCCACCGCCTCTGGGGCCAACGTCCTGACTTTC. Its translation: CASSLLWATASGANVLTF.

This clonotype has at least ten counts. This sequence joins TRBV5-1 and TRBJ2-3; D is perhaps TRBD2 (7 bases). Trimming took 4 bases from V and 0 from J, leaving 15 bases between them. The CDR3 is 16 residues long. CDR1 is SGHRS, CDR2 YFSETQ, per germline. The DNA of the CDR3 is TGCGCCAGCAGCCGGGGGGCCATATCTAGCACAGATACGCAGTATTTT. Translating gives CASSRGAISSTDTQYF.

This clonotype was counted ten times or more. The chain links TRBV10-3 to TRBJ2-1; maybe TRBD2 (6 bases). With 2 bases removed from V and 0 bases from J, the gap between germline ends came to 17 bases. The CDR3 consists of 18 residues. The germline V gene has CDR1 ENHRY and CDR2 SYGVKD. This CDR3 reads CAISEPGGGGSSYNEQFF. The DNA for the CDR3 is TGTGCCATCAGTGAGCCCGGCGGTGGAGGGAGCTCCTACAATGAGCAGTTCTTC.

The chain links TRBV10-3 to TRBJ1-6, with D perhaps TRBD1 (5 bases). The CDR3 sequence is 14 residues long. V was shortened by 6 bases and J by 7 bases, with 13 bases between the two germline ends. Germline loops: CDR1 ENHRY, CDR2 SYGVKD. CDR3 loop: CAISRGRDNSPLHF. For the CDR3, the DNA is TGTGCCATCAGCCGCGGCAGGGACAATTCACCCCTCCACTTT.

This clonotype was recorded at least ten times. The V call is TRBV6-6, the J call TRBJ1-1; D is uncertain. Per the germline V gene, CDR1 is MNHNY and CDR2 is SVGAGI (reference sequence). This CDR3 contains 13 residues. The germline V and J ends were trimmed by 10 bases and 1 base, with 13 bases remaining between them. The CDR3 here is CATAEVSNTEAFF. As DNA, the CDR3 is TGTGCCACAGCGGAAGTGTCGAACACTGAAGCTTTCTTT.

The CDR3: CASSTPYKEAFF. The DNA for the CDR3 is TGTGCCAGCAGTACCCCTTACAAAGAAGCTTTCTTT. This sequence joins TRBV6-2 or TRBV6-3 and TRBJ1-1; D is ambiguous. Per the germline V gene, CDR1 is MNHEY and CDR2 is SVGEGT. Trimming shortened V by 5 bases and J by 8 bases, and 12 bases separated the two germline ends. The CDR3 contains 12 residues.

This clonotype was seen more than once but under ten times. CDR3 amino acids: CASSAASGSPYEQYF. In DNA form, the CDR3 reads TGTGCCAGCAGCGCGGCTAGCGGGAGCCCATACGAGCAGTACTTC. This chain links TRBV11-2 with TRBJ2-7; 10 positions match TRBD2. Germline V lookup: CDR1 SGHAT, CDR2 FQNNGV. The CDR3 sequence is 15 residues long. With V trimmed by 5 bases and J by 4 bases, 8 bases remained unmatched.

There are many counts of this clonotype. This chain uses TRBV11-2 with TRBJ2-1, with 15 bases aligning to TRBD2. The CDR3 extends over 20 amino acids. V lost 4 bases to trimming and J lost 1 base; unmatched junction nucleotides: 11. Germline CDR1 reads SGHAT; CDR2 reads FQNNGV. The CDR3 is CASSSSGLAGGIRSYNEQFF. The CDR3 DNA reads TGTGCCAGCAGCTCGTCGGGACTAGCGGGGGGAATCCGGTCCTACAATGAGCAGTTCTTC.

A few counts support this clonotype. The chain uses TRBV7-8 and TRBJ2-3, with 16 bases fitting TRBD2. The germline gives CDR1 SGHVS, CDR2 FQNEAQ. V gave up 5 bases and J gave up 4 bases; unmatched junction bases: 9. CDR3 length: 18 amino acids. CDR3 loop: CASSITSGTSGGADTQYF. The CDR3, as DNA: TGTGCCAGCAGCATAACCTCCGGGACTAGCGGGGGGGCAGATACGCAGTATTTT.

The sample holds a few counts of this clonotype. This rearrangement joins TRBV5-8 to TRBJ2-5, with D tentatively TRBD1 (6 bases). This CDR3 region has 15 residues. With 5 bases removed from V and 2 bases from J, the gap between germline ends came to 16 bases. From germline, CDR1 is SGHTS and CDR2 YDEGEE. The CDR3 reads CASRTTGRDQETQYF. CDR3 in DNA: TGTGCCAGCAGAACGACAGGAAGGGATCAAGAGACCCAGTACTTC.

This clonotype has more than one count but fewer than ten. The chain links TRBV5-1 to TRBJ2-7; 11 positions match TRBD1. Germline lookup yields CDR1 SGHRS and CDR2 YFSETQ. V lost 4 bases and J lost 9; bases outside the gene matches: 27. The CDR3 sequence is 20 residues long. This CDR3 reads CASSPLPGQGVLTSDTVQYF. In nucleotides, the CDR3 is TGCGCCAGCAGCCCCCTTCCGGGACAGGGGGTTCTCACGAGTGATACGGTGCAGTACTTC.

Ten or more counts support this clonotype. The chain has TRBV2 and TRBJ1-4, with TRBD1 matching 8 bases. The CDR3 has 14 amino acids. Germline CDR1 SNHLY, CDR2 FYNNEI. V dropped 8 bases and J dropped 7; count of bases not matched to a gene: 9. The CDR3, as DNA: TGTGCCAGCGGCAGGACAGGGAGGAGTGAAAAACTGTTTTTT. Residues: CASGRTGRSEKLFF.

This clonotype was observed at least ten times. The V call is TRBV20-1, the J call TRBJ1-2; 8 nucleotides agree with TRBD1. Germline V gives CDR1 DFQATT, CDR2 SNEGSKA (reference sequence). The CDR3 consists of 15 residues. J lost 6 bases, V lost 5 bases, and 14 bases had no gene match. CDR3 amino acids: CSARTQPRGRDGYTF. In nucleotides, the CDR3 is TGCAGTGCTCGAACCCAACCCAGGGGGCGCGATGGCTACACCTTC.

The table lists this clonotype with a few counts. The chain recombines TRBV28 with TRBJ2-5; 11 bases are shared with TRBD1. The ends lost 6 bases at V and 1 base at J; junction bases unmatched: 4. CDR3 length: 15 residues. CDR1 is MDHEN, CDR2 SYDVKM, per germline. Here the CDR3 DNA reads TGTGCCAGCAGGCGGGACAGGGGGACCCAAGAGACCCAGTACTTC. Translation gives CASRRDRGTQETQYF. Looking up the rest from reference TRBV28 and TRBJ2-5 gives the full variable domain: DVKVTQSSRYLVKRTGEKVFLECVQDMDHENMFWYRQDPGLGLRLIYFSYDVKMKEKGDIPEGYSVSREKKERFSLILESASTNQTSMYLCASRRDRGTQETQYFGPGTRLLVL.